Listed here is a single TCR beta chain. These data come from a study of PD-1 blockade in mismatch repair-deficient tumors. TCRdb's table, derived via immunoSEQ multiplex PCR, lists solely in-frame clones and lacks some. Found here are 130,000 or so clones, approximately 86% of them singletons; the top ten hold about 14%. Germline values: CDR1 GTSNPN, CDR2 SVGIG (reference sequence). With 4 bases clipped from V and 4 bases from J, the junction kept 3 bases outside the gene matches. The CDR3 runs to 14 residues. This TCR derives from an adult with mismatch repair-deficient cancer. The sequencing used peripheral blood, collected 44 weeks after starting pembrolizumab. The V gene is TRBV30, the J gene TRBJ2-3, with TRBD2 identical over 12 bases. The CDR3 spells CAWMTSGSSDTQYF. The CDR3 DNA sequence: TGTGCCTGGATGACTAGCGGGAGCTCAGATACGCAGTATTTT. Full variable domain (missing parts from reference TRBV30 and TRBJ2-3): SQTIHQWPATLVQPVGSPLSLECTVEGTSNPNLYWYRQAAGRGLQLLFYSVGIGQISSEVPQNLSASRPQDRQFILSSKKLLLSDSGFYLCAWMTSGSSDTQYFGPGTRLTVL.